Below, 2 T cell receptor beta chains from the same sample are listed, as sequenced in a study of vaccination and CD4 T cells after COVID-19. These TCRs are of unknown antigen specificity. Cultured CD4+ T-cell DNA underwent Oncomine TCR Beta short-read sequencing. TCRdb used MiXCR to reprocess the PCR reads, holding one entry per CDR3 protein. This repertoire shows approximately 11,000 distinct CDR3 sequences, about 40% found once; its top ten account for 36%. Treatment noted: roughly ten-day PBMC culture with coronavirus spike peptide pools or control peptides (ViraFEST assay). Sequencing input: CD4+ T cells from blood, cultured in vitro. The source is a human donor who had recovered from COVID-19.

In this sample, this clonotype turned up once. The V call is TRBV2, the J call TRBJ1-4; D gene uncertain. The CDR3 contains 14 residues. V lost 4 bases and J 7 bases, leaving 13 bases between the germline ends. Germline CDR1 and CDR2: SNHLY and FYNNEI. The CDR3: CASSGSGAGEKLFF. The CDR3 bases are TGTGCCAGCAGTGGCTCGGGCGCCGGTGAAAAACTGTTTTTT.

The J gene is TRBJ2-1, the V gene TRBV15; D call uncertain. The CDR3 extends over 15 amino acids. CDR1 LNHNV and CDR2 YYDKDF come from the germline V gene (reference sequence). The V end lost 0 bases, the J end lost 7 bases, and 13 bases lay between the germline ends. DNA of the CDR3: TGTGCCACCAGCAGAGATGGCTTAGTGGTTAATGAGCAGTTCTTC. Translated, it gives CATSRDGLVVNEQFF.